This T cell receptor (beta chain) was identified during a study of blood T cell repertoires in COVID-19 (dated by TCRdb to about 2020). Turning to the overall study: Collaborator samples came from the United States, Italy and Spain and covered acute and convalescent phases of COVID-19. The material from the prospective study consisted of cDNA or gDNA derived from T cells, B-cell-depleted T cells, or PBMCs. Subjects who had been exposed to COVID-19, were actively infected with it, or had recovered from it provided the deeply sampled blood TCRbeta repertoires that made up the dataset. The repertoires were released in a freely available public database meant as a resource for research on the immune response to SARS-CoV-2. The samples were drawn from two sources: the first 160 participants of the ongoing ImmuneRACE study, and some 1,300 subjects contributed by 6 global collaborators. The sample metadata nearly always contained a de-identified subject ID, COVID-19 status, age in years and sex. Where available, HLA class I and class II types were obtained from metadata supplied by the sample provider rather than from assay-based typing. What the research found in general, with its limitations: The amount of clinical and demographic metadata varied by source and participant and was provided uncurated.

The immunoSEQ Assay, a bias-controlled multiplex PCR, was used to amplify TCRbeta CDR3 regions from genomic DNA. Per the original workflow: The number of nucleated cells in each sample was estimated from the amplification of reference gene primers within the assay. To quantify the absolute abundance of each unique TCRbeta CDR3 rearrangement, sequence reads were collapsed and filtered. For each sample, productive Simpson clonality was calculated by taking the square root of Simpson's diversity index across productive rearrangements. The table comes from immuneACCESS by way of TCRdb, which keeps in-frame sequences with V and J called. Part of the clones is missing from these tables; in studies checked, under half for an unresolved V gene and the rest for unknown reasons. V and J calls and clone size come straight from that table; D and trimming were deduced from the DNA. The sample contains some 250,000 clones, more than 75% of them found a single time. About 3% of the sample is held by the ten biggest clonotypes.

A second Seattle source provided samples from volunteer blood donors who had recovered from COVID-19. Whole blood was collected in K2EDTA tubes by collaborating institutions according to the institutions' own protocols. For TCRbeta analysis, collaborators shipped samples in one of three forms: frozen whole blood, isolated PBMCs, or DNA extracted from either of those sample types. To note about this clone: It has no known antigen specificity. Nothing much larger sits one base from this clone, and base qualities are not available.

The germline V gene gives CDR1 as SGHTA and CDR2 as FQGNSA. V is pruned by 2 bases and J by 0 bases, leaving 5 bases of the junction without a gene match. CDR3 length: 16 amino acids, cysteine to phenylalanine. The only DNA kept is the CDR3, 48 bases in frame from the first base. The receptor was derived from a woman aged 30 to 39 who had recovered from COVID-19. In this chain, TRBV7-2 is recombined with TRBJ2-7; TRBD2 matches 9 bases in the middle. Specimen: peripheral blood. The CDR3 region has the sequence CASSLFRLADSYEQYF. The nucleotide sequence is given as TGTGCCAGCAGCTTATTCCGACTAGCGGACTCCTACGAGCAGTACTTC. This CDR3, with the reference TRBV7-2 and TRBJ2-7 proteins standing in past its ends, gives the full variable domain GAGVSQSPSNKVTEKGKDVELRCDPISGHTALYWYRQSLGQGLEFLIYFQGNSAPDKSGLPSDRFSAERTGGSVSTLTIQRTQQEDSAVYLCASSLFRLADSYEQYFGPGTRLTVT.